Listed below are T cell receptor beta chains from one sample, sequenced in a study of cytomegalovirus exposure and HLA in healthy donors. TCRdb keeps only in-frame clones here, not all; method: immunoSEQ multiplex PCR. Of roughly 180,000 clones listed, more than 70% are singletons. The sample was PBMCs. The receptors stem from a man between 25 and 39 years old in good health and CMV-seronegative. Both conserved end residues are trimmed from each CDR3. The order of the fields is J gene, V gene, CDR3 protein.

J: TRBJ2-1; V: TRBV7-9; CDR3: ASSLPQGLYNEQF
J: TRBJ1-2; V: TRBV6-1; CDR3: ASSEFGIEGGD
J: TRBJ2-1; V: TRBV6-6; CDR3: ASSADNYNEQF
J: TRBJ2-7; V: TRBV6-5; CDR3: ASSHSGGSPEQY
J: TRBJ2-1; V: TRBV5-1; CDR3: ASSLAGSSYNEQF
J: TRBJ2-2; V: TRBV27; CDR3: ASSLYAGGLIGELF
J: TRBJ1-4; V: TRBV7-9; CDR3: ASIPGAPRGKLF
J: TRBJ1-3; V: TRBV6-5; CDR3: ASSYVRGSGNTIY
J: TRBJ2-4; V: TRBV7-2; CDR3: ASSQFTGRTGKNIQY
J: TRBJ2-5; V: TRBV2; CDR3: ASSQSSGQETQY
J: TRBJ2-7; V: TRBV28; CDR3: ASSSGRGGMSYEQY
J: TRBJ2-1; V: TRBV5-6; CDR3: ASSLAWSGSNEQF
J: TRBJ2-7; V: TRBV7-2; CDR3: ASSLVDGTWHYEQY
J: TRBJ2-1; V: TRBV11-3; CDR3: ASSLVSPSRYNEQF
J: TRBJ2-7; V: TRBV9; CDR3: ASSTEPGTSGSLFTYEQY